The 14 T cell receptor beta chains in this list originate from one sample, sequenced in a study of identical twins. TCRdb fed the 5' RACE reads into MiXCR, producing one record per CDR3 protein. The repertoire includes hundreds of thousands of distinct CDR3 sequences, roughly 6% of them detected once, and about 2% sits in the top ten. The sample consisted of naive T cells sorted from blood. The receptors come from a man between 18 and 29 years old in good health.

There are a few counts of this clonotype. The rearrangement joins TRBV5-1 to TRBJ2-1; tentatively, D is TRBD2 (6 bases). V was pared by 7 bases and J by 9 bases, with 20 bases between. CDR3 size: 14 residues. Per the germline V gene, CDR1 is SGHRS and CDR2 is YFSETQ. Here the CDR3 DNA reads TGCGCCAGCTTTATCACGGGAGAGTACGGTGAGCAGTTCTTC. Its translation is CASFITGEYGEQFF.

Ten or more counts support this clonotype. This chain joins TRBV27 and TRBJ2-7; TRBD1 matches at 9 bases. V trimming: 1 base; J trimming: 2 bases; junction bases outside the gene matches: 9. The CDR3 has 17 residues. Per the germline V gene, CDR1 is MNHEY and CDR2 is SMNVEV (reference sequence). For the CDR3, the DNA is TGTGCCAGCAGTTTATATTGGGGACAGGGTCCGACCTACGAGCAGTACTTC. Protein: CASSLYWGQGPTYEQYF.

This clonotype occurred a few times. The chain links TRBV6-2 or TRBV6-3 to TRBJ2-1; a weak D match, TRBD2 (6 bases). The CDR3 covers 12 residues. The germline V gene has CDR1 MNHEY and CDR2 SVGEGT. V lost 7 bases and J lost 7, with 11 bases in between. The CDR3 protein is CASTNGGNEQFF. Here the CDR3 DNA reads TGTGCCAGCACAAACGGGGGAAATGAGCAGTTCTTC.

This clonotype showed up many times. The chain has TRBV29-1 and TRBJ2-3; TRBD2 agrees at 9 bases. Germline CDR1 is SQVTM and CDR2 is ANQGSEA. The CDR3 consists of 16 residues. The V gene end was trimmed by 4 bases and the J gene end by 1 base; junction bases not matched to a gene: 9. CDR3 nucleotides: TGCAGCGTTGTGGGTCTGGGCGGGGGGGGCACAGATACGCAGTATTTT. This encodes CSVVGLGGGGTDTQYF.

This clonotype was detected ten times or more. The rearrangement links TRBV20-1 to TRBJ2-1; 8 positions match TRBD2. CDR1 is DFQATT, CDR2 SNEGSKA, per germline (reference sequence). J was trimmed by 7 bases and V by 2 bases; bases with no gene match: 4. The CDR3 has 13 amino acids. The CDR3 region is CSARTSGRNEQFF. The CDR3 DNA is TGCAGTGCTAGAACTAGCGGAAGAAATGAGCAGTTCTTC.

This clonotype was seen ten or more times. V is TRBV20-1 and J is TRBJ1-2, with no clear D. Germline assignment: CDR1 DFQATT and CDR2 SNEGSKA (reference sequence). The CDR3 runs 14 residues. Trimming removed 4 bases at V and 2 bases at J, with 14 bases between. CDR3 sequence (DNA): TGCAGTGCTACTGGGGTGCCCTGGAACTATGGCTACACCTTC. Its translation is CSATGVPWNYGYTF.

This clonotype was seen repeatedly, ten times or more. The V gene is TRBV28, the J gene TRBJ1-5, with D possibly being TRBD1 (5 bases). Looked up from germline, CDR1 is MDHEN and CDR2 is SYDVKM. Trimming took 3 bases from V and 4 from J, leaving 10 bases between them. CDR3 length: 14 residues. The CDR3 DNA reads TGTGCCAGCAGTTTGAGGCCAGGGAATCAGCCCCAGCATTTT. Translating it yields CASSLRPGNQPQHF.

This clonotype was picked up a small number of times. V and J are TRBV5-1 and TRBJ2-2; 9 nucleotides agree with TRBD2. V lost 0 bases to trimming and J lost 4 bases; unmatched junction nucleotides: 13. The CDR3 runs 19 residues. Germline V gene data show CDR1 as SGHRS and CDR2 as YFSETQ. In DNA, the CDR3 is TGCGCCAGCAGCTTGGGGCTCCGGGCTAGCGGGAAACTCACCGGGGAGCTGTTTTTT. Translating gives CASSLGLRASGKLTGELFF.

The table lists this clonotype with many counts. The V and J genes are TRBV12-3 or TRBV12-4 and TRBJ1-2, with D unclear. V was clipped by 1 base and J by 4 bases, with 7 bases between them. This CDR3 has 13 residues. The DNA of the CDR3 is TGTGCCAGCAGTTTAGTGGCAGGCTATGGCTACACCTTC. Its protein is CASSLVAGYGYTF.

As regards this clonotype: The junction does not match germline at one end; this may be a read error. The chain employs TRBV20-1 and TRBJ2-5, with 13 bases matching TRBD2. The CDR3 has 17 amino acids. CDR1 and CDR2 (germline): DFQATT, SNEGSKA (reference sequence). The CDR3: CSAAPGLAGDRGEAQYF. As DNA, the CDR3 is TGCAGTGCTGCCCCCGGACTAGCGGGAGATCGAGGAGAGGCCCAGTACTTC.

The genes are TRBV7-9 and TRBJ2-1, with TRBD2 as a possible D gene (5 bases). Between the trimmed V and J ends, which lost 2 bases and 7 bases, there was a span of 15 bases. In germline, CDR1 is SEHNR, CDR2 FQNEAQ (reference sequence). The CDR3 consists of 15 residues. The CDR3 here is CASSLLGPGDNEQFF. CDR3 sequence (DNA): TGTGCCAGCAGCTTATTAGGTCCCGGGGATAATGAGCAGTTCTTC.

The V gene is TRBV4-2, the J gene TRBJ1-4, with D uncertain. Trimming pared 0 bases from V and 5 bases from J, leaving 13 bases between. The V gene's germline CDR1 is LGHNA and CDR2 YNFKEQ. This CDR3 contains 16 residues. The CDR3: CASSQDGRPQNEKLFF. In DNA, the CDR3 is TGTGCCAGCAGCCAAGATGGGAGGCCCCAGAATGAAAAACTGTTTTTT.

This clonotype was recorded at least ten times. The gene calls are TRBV10-2 and TRBJ2-7; TRBD1 aligns across 7 bases. Germline lookup yields CDR1 WSHSY and CDR2 SAAADI. With V trimmed by 2 bases and J by 1 base, 11 bases remained unmatched. This CDR3 spans 17 amino acids. The CDR3 is CASSEGRTQGWSYEQYV. The CDR3 nucleotides are TGCGCCAGCAGTGAGGGAAGAACACAGGGGTGGTCCTACGAGCAGTACGTC.

In its sample, this clonotype was seen many times. DNA for the CDR3: TGCAGCGTGGCCGAGGAGCGTGGTTCACCCCTCCACTTT. Translating gives CSVAEERGSPLHF. J is TRBJ1-6 and V is TRBV29-1; D remains unclear. Trimming cost V 6 bases and J 9 bases, with 15 bases left between them. The length of the CDR3 is 13 residues. Germline V gene data show CDR1 as SQVTM and CDR2 as ANQGSEA.